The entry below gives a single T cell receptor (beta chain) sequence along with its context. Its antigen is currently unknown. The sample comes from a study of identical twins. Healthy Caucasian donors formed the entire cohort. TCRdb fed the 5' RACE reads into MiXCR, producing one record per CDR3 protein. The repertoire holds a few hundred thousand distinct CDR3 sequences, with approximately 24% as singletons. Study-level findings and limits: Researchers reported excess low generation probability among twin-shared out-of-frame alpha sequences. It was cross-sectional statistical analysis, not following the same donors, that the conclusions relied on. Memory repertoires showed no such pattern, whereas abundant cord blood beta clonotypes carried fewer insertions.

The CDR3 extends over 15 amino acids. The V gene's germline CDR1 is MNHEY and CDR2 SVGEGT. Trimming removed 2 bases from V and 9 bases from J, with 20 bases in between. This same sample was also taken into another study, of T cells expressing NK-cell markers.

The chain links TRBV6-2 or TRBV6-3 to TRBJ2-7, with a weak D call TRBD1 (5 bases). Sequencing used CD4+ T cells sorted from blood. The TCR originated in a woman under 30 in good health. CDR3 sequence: CASSYVQAGRQGQYF. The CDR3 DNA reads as TGTGCCAGCAGTTACGTTCAAGCAGGGCGCCAGGGGCAGTACTTC.